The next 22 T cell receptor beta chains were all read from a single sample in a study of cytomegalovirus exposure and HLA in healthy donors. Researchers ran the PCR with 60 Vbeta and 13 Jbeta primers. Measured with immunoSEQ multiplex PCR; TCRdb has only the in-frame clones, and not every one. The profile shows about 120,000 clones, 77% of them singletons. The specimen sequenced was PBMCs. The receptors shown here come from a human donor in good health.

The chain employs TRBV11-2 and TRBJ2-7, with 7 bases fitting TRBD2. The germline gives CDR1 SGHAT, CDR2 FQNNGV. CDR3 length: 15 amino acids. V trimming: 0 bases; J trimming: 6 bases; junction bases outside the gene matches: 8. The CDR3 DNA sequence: TGTGCCAGCAGCTTAGAGCCTCGGGGGGTCCGCGAGCAGTACTTC. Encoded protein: CASSLEPRGVREQYF.

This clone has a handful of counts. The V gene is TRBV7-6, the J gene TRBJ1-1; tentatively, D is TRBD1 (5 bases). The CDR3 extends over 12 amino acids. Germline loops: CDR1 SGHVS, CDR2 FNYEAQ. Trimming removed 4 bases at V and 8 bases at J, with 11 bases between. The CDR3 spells CASSSFGGEAFF. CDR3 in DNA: TGTGCCAGCAGCTCTTTTGGGGGGGAAGCTTTCTTT.

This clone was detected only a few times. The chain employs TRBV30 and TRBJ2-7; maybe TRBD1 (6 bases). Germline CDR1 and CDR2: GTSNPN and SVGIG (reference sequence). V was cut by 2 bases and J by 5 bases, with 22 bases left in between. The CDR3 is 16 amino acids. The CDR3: CAWSTYDRPPRDEQYF. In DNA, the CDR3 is TGTGCCTGGAGTACGTACGACAGGCCCCCTCGGGACGAGCAGTACTTC.

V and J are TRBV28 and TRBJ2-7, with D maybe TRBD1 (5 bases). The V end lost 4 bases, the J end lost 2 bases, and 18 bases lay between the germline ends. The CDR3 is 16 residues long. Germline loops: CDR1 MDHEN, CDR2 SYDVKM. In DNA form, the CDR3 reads TGTGCCAGCAGTTCCCGAGTTCACAGGATGACCTACGAGCAGTACTTC. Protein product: CASSSRVHRMTYEQYF.

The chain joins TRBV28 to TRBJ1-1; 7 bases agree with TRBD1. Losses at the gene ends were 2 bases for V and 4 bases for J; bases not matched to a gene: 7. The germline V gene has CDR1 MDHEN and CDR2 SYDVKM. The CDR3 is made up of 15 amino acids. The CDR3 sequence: CASSLKVTGPTEAFF. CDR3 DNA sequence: TGTGCCAGCAGTTTAAAGGTGACAGGGCCCACTGAAGCTTTCTTT.

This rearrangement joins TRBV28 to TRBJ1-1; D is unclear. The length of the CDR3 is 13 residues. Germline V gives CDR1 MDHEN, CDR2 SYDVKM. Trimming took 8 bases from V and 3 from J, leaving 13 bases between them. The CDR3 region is CASHTNLYTEAFF. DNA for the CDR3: TGTGCCAGCCATACCAACTTATACACTGAAGCTTTCTTT.

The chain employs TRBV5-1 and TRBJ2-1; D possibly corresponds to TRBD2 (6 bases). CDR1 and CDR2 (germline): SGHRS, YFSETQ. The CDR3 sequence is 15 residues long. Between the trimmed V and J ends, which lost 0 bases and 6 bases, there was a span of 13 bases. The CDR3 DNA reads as TGCGCCAGCAGCTTGGATGGGGGAGGAGGCAATGAGCAGTTCTTC. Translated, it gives CASSLDGGGGNEQFF.

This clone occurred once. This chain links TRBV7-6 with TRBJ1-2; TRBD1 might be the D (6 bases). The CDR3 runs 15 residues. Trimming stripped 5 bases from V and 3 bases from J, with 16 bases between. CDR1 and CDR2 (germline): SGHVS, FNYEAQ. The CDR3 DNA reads TGTGCCAGCAGCGGTCAAGAGACAGGTCACTATGGCTACACCTTC. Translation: CASSGQETGHYGYTF.

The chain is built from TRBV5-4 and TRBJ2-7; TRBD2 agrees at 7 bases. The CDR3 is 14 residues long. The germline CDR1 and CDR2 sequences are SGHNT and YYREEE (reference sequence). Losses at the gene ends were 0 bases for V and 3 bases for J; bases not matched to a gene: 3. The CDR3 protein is CASSLGPSGYEQYF. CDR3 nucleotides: TGTGCCAGCAGCTTGGGTCCTAGCGGCTACGAGCAGTACTTC.

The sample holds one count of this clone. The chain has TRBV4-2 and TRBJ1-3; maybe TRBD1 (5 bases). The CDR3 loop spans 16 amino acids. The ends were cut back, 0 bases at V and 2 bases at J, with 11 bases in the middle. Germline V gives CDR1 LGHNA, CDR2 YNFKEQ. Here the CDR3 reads CASSQEVAGTGNTIYF. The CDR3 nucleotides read TGTGCCAGCAGCCAAGAAGTGGCAGGGACTGGAAACACCATATATTTT.

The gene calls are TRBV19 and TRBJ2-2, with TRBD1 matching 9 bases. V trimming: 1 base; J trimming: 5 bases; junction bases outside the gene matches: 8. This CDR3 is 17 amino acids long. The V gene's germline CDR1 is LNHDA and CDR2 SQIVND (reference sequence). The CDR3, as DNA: TGTGCCAGTAGTATAGTTGGGACAGGGAAAGGGACCGGGGAGCTGTTTTTT. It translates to CASSIVGTGKGTGELFF.

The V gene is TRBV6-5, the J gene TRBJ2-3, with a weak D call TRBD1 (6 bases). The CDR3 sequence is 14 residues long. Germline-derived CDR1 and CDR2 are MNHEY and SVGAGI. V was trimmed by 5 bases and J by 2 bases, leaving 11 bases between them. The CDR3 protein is CASSAGTTTDTQYF. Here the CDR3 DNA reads TGTGCCAGCAGTGCCGGGACAACCACAGATACGCAGTATTTT.

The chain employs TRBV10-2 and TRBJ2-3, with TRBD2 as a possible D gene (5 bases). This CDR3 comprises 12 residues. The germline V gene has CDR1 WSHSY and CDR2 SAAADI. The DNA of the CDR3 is TGCACCGACGGGGAACAGTCAGATACGCAGTATTTT. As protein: CTDGEQSDTQYF.

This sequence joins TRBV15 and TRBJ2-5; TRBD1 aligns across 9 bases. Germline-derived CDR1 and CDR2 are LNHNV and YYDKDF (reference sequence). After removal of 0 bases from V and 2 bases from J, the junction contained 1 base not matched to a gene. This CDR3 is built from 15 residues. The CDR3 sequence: CATSRDDRGQETQYF. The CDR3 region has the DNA TGTGCCACCAGCAGAGATGACAGGGGGCAAGAGACCCAGTACTTC.

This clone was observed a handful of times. CDR3 amino acids: CAWSVQGSYEQYF. As DNA, the CDR3 is TGTGCCTGGAGTGTACAGGGCTCCTACGAGCAGTACTTC. The chain employs TRBV30 and TRBJ2-7; D may be TRBD1 (6 bases). This CDR3 region has 13 residues. Trimming cost V 0 bases and J 0 bases, with 6 bases left between them. Germline V lookup: CDR1 GTSNPN, CDR2 SVGIG (reference sequence).

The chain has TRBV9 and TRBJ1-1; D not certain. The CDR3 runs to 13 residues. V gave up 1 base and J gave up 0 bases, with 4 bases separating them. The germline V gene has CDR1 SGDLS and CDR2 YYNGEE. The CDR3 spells CASSVTMNTEAFF. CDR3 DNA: TGTGCCAGCAGCGTAACTATGAACACTGAAGCTTTCTTT.

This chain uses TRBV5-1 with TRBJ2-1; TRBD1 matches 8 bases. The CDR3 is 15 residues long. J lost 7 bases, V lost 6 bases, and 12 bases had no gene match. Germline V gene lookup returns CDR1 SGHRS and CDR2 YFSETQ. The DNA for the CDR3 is TGCGCCAGCATAAATGGGGCAGGGGGCGGAAATGAGCAGTTCTTC. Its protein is CASINGAGGGNEQFF.

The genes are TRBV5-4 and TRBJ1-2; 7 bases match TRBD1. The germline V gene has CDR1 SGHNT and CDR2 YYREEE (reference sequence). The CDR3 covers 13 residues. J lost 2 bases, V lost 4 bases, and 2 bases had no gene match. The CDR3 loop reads CASSPDRNYGYTF. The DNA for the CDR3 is TGTGCCAGCAGCCCGGACAGGAACTATGGCTACACCTTC.

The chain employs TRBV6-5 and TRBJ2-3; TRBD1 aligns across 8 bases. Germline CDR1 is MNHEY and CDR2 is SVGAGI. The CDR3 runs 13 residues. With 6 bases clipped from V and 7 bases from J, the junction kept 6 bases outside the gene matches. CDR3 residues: CASRPQGGYTQYF. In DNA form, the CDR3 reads TGTGCCAGCAGGCCACAGGGGGGCTATACGCAGTATTTT.

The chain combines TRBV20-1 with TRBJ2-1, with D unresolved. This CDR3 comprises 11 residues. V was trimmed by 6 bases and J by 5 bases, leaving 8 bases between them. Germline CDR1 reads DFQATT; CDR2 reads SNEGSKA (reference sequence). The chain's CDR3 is CSASPHNEQFF. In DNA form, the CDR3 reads TGCAGTGCGAGCCCGCACAATGAGCAGTTCTTC.

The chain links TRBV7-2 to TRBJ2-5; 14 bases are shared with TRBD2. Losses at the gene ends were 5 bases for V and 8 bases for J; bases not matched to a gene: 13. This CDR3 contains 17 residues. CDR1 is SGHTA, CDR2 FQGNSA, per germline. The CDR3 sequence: CASSPGTSGRLVETQYF. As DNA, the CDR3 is TGTGCCAGCAGCCCGGGGACTAGCGGGAGATTGGTGGAAACCCAGTACTTC.

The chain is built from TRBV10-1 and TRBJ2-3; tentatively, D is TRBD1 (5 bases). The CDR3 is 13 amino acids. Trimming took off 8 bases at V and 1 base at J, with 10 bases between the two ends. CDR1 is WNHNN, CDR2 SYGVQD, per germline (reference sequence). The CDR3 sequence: CASGLQGTDTQYF. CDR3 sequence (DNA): TGCGCCAGCGGCTTACAGGGCACAGATACGCAGTATTTT.